This T cell receptor (beta chain) derives from a study of blood T cell repertoires in COVID-19. Looking at the study overall: Some COVID-19 samples were acute and others convalescent; all came from the United States, Italy and Spain.

Authors' processing steps: Reference gene primer amplification in the assay estimated nucleated cell counts. Libraries were prepared by immunoSEQ multiplex PCR; TCRdb keeps only in-frame clonotypes and omits some of them. V and J calls and clone size come straight from that table; D and trimming were deduced from the DNA. The sample yields around 100,000 clones, 88% seen once. Only one count was recorded for this clone. Sequenced: peripheral blood. The source of this sequence is a human donor in a cohort sampled during active COVID-19.

The CDR3 bases are TGTGCCAGCTCACCACAGGGGGATAATGAAAAACTGTTTTTT. Translated, it gives CASSPQGDNEKLFF. This rearrangement joins TRBV18 to TRBJ1-4; D may be TRBD1 (6 bases). This CDR3 comprises 14 residues. Germline CDR1 KGHSH, CDR2 LQKENI. With 1 base removed from V and 4 bases from J, the gap between germline ends came to 7 bases.